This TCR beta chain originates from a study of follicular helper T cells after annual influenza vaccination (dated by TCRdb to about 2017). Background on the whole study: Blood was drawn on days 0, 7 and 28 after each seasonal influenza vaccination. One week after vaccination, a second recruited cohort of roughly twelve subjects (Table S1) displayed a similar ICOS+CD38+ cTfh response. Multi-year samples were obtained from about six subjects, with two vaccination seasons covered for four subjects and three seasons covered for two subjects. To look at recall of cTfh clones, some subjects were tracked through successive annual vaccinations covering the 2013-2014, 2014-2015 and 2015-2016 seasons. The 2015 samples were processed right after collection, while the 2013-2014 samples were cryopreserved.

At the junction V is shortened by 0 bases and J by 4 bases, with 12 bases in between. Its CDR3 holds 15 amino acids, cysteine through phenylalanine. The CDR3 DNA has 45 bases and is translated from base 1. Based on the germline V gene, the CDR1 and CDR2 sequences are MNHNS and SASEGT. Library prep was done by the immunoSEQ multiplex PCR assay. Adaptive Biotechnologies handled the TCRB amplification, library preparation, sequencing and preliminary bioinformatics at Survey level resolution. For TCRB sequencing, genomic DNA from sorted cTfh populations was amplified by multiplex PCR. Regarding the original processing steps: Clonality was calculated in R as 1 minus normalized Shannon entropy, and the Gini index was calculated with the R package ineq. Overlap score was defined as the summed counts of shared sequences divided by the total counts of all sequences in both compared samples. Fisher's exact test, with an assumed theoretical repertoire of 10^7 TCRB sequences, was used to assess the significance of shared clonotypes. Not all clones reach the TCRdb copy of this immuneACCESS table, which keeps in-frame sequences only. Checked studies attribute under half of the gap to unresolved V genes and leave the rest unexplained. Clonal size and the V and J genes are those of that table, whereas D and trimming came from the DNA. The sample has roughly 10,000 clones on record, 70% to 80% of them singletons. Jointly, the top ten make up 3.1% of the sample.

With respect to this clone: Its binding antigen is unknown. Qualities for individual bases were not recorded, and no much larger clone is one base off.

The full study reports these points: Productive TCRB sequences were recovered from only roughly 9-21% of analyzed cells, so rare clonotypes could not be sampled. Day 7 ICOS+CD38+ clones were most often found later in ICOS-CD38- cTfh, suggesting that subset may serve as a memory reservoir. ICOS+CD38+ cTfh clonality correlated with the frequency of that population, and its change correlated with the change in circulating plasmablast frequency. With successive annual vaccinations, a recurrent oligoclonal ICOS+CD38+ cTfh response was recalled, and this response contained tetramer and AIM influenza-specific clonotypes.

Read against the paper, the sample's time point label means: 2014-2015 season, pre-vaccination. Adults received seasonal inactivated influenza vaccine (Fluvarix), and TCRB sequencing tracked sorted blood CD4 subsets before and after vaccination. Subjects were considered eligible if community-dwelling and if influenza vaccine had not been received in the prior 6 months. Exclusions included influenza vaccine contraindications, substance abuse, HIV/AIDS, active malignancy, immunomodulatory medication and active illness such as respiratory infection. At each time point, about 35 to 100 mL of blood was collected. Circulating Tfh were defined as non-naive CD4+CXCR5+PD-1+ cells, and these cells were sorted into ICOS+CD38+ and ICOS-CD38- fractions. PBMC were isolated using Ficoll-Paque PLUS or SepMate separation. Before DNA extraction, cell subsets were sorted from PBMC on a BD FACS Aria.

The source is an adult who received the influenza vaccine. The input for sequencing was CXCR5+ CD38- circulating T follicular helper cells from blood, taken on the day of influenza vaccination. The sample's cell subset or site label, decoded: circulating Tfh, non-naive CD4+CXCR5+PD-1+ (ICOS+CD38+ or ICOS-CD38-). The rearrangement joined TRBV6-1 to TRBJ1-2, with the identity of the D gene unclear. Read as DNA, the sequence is TGTGCCAGCAGTGAAGCGACGTCGCCTTCCTATGGCTACACCTTC. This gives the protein CASSEATSPSYGYTF.